This T cell receptor beta chain was captured in a study of a mutant IDH1 vaccine in newly diagnosed glioma. Documented time point: week 5, during vaccination. Each dose of the vaccine consisted of 300 ug of mutant IDH1 20-mer peptide, with topical imiquimod. Produced via immunoSEQ multiplex PCR; TCRdb's table is partial and in-frame only. The table shows 75,000 to 80,000 clones, with around nine tenths occurring only once. With respect to this clone: Its antigen is as yet unknown.

The germline V gene encodes CDR1 LNHDA and CDR2 SQIVND (reference sequence). After removal of 5 bases from V and 7 bases from J, the junction contained 5 bases not matched to a gene. The CDR3 contains 14 residues. Sequenced here: PBMCs, sampled from a glioma patient whose treatment included an IDH1 peptide vaccine. The J gene is TRBJ2-2, the V gene TRBV19, with 9 bases fitting TRBD2. This clonotype originated in a woman between 50 and 59 years old with glioma. CDR3 sequence (DNA): TGTGCCAGTAGTCGTAGGCGGGAGGGCGGGGAGCTGTTTTTT. Its translation is CASSRRREGGELFF.